A selection of T cell receptor beta chains follows, all from one sample in a study of T cells after yellow fever vaccination. Using its own MiXCR run on the 5' RACE reads, TCRdb lists one record per CDR3 protein. Of 350,000 to 450,000 distinct CDR3 sequences in the sample, roughly a sixth were seen once. Sample: PBMCs, taken before the yellow fever booster vaccination. These receptors originate from a man younger than 35 who received the YFV17D yellow fever vaccine. Each CDR3 is given with its conserved first and last residue. A D gene is named only where the DNA matches it firmly. The size of a clone is reported for some rows only, either as once, few or many, or as a class for expanded clones.

v_call	d_call	j_call	clone_size	cdr3_nt	cdr3_aa
TRBV6-5	.	TRBJ1-1	.	TGTGCCAGCAGTTACGGAACCGGGGGCACTGAAGCTTTCTTT	CASSYGTGGTEAFF
TRBV12-3/TRBV12-4	.	TRBJ1-4	.	TGTGCCAGCAGTCCCCCCTCTAGTAGGGGCCATTTTGCAACTAATGAAAAACTGTTTTTT	CASSPPSSRGHFATNEKLFF
TRBV20-1	TRBD2	TRBJ2-7	.	TGCAGTGCTAGTAGGTCTAGCGGGGGGTACGAGCAGTACTTC	CSASRSSGGYEQYF
TRBV20-1	.	TRBJ1-5	few	TGCAGCGGCGGTGGGATCGGCAATCAGCCCCAGCATTTT	CSGGGIGNQPQHF
TRBV12-3/TRBV12-4	.	TRBJ1-5	few	TGTGCCAGCAGTAGGGGTTTTGGCAATCAGCCCCAGCATTTT	CASSRGFGNQPQHF
TRBV4-1	TRBD2	TRBJ2-1	few	TGCGCCAGCAGCCAAGTTACGGGGGGGTCCTACAATGAGCAGTTCTTC	CASSQVTGGSYNEQFF
TRBV7-2	.	TRBJ2-5	few	TGTGCCAGCAGCTTGCGTTTGGGGGCTGGGGAGACCCAGTACTTC	CASSLRLGAGETQYF
TRBV20-1	.	TRBJ1-6	.	TGCAGTGCTGATACCGGGACTAGCGCTTCACCCCTCTACTTT	CSADTGTSASPLYF
TRBV7-2	.	TRBJ1-5	.	TGTGCCAGCAGCTCTATAGGGCAGAGATATAGCAATCAGCCCCAGCATTTT	CASSSIGQRYSNQPQHF
TRBV30	TRBD1	TRBJ1-2	once	TGTGCCTGGACCCAGACAGGGTGGGGCTACACCTTC	CAWTQTGWGYTF
TRBV4-1	.	TRBJ2-1	.	TGCGCCAGCAGCCAAAAACAGGGTGGTTACAATGAGCAGTTCTTC	CASSQKQGGYNEQFF
TRBV7-9	.	TRBJ2-5	few	TGTGCCAGCAGCTTAGACGGGGACCCCTGGGCGGAGACCCAGTACTTC	CASSLDGDPWAETQYF
TRBV5-1	TRBD2	TRBJ2-1	.	TGCGCCAGCCGGACTAGCTATGAGCAGTTCTTC	CASRTSYEQFF
TRBV6-5	.	TRBJ2-5	few	TGTGCCAGCAGTTACGGGAAGCTGGGAGAGACCCAGTACTTC	CASSYGKLGETQYF
TRBV7-7	.	TRBJ1-1	few	TGTGCCAGCAGCTTAGGTAGCAGTGAAGCTTTCTTT	CASSLGSSEAFF
TRBV4-1	.	TRBJ1-1	few	TGCGCCAGCAGCCAAGGACCCCAGGACACTGAAGCTTTCTTT	CASSQGPQDTEAFF
TRBV5-4	TRBD1	TRBJ1-6	.	TGTGCCAGCAGCTTGGACAGGGGAGTACGCTCACCCCTCCACTTT	CASSLDRGVRSPLHF
TRBV6-2/TRBV6-3	.	TRBJ2-1	few	TGTGCCAGCAGTCCACCTACGAGGTCAGGGGATGAGCAGTTCTTC	CASSPPTRSGDEQFF
TRBV7-2	.	TRBJ2-7	.	TGTGCCAGCAGGATGAGCGGCAACTCCTACGAGCAGTACTTC	CASRMSGNSYEQYF
TRBV5-1	.	TRBJ2-1	few	TGCGCCAGCAGCTTGGAGGGGGGGACCAATGAGCAGTTCTTC	CASSLEGGTNEQFF
TRBV20-1	.	TRBJ1-2	.	TGCATTGCCTCCCCCTGGGGGGGTCGGTGGGACTATGGCTACACCTTC	CIASPWGGRWDYGYTF
TRBV4-3	TRBD2	TRBJ2-3	.	TGCGCCAGCAGCCAAGTGGCGGGGGGGACAGATACGCAGTATTTT	CASSQVAGGTDTQYF
TRBV3-1	.	TRBJ1-5	.	TGTGCCAGCAGCCAAGACGCAGGTGCCGATCAGCCCCAGCATTTT	CASSQDAGADQPQHF
TRBV6-5	TRBD2	TRBJ2-3	.	TGTGCCAGCAGTTCCGAAGCGGGGACGCAGTATTTT	CASSSEAGTQYF
TRBV20-1	.	TRBJ2-1	.	TGCAGTGCTAGAAGCGGCATCGATGAGCAGTTCTTC	CSARSGIDEQFF
TRBV4-2	.	TRBJ1-6	few	TGTGCCAGCAGCCAAGAAATGGGGTGGAATTCACCCCTCCACTTT	CASSQEMGWNSPLHF
TRBV5-1	TRBD1	TRBJ2-5	.	TGCGCCAGCAGCATCGGACAGGGCGGAGAAGAGACCCAGTACTTC	CASSIGQGGEETQYF
TRBV4-2	.	TRBJ1-5	few	TGTGCCAGCAGCCCGTACCGGGAGGAGGGTTTGGCGCCCCAGCATTTT	CASSPYREEGLAPQHF
TRBV12-3/TRBV12-4	TRBD1	TRBJ2-2	many	TGTGCCAGCAGTTTAGGGACAGGGGGCTTCACCGGGGAGCTGTTTTTT	CASSLGTGGFTGELFF
TRBV29-1	.	TRBJ1-4	.	TGCAGCGCGACCCGGACAGATTCTCTTGGAAAACTGTTTTTT	CSATRTDSLGKLFF
TRBV7-9	TRBD1	TRBJ1-2	few	TGTGCCAGCAGCCTCAGGGGGCGAGTCGACTATGGCTACACCTTC	CASSLRGRVDYGYTF
TRBV20-1	TRBD2	TRBJ2-6	.	TGCAGTGCTGCGGGGGGGCCTGGTGGGGCCAACGTCCTGACTTTC	CSAAGGPGGANVLTF
TRBV5-1	TRBD1	TRBJ2-3	few	TGCGCCAGCAGCTGGACAGGGGGAGAGACAGATACGCAGTATTTT	CASSWTGGETDTQYF
TRBV11-2	.	TRBJ2-1	.	TGTGCCAGCAGCTCATACGGTGGGACTTACAATGAGCAGTTCTTC	CASSSYGGTYNEQFF
TRBV7-9	TRBD1	TRBJ1-5	.	TGTGCCAGCAGCTTTTCGACAGGGAATCAGCCCCAGCATTTT	CASSFSTGNQPQHF
TRBV20-1	TRBD2	TRBJ2-5	few	TGCAGTGCTAGGGTGCCAGCGGGGGGAGAGACCCAGTACTTC	CSARVPAGGETQYF
TRBV6-2/TRBV6-3	.	TRBJ1-4	.	TGTGCCAGCGAGGGGGTTTTAGGAAAACTGTTTTTT	CASEGVLGKLFF
TRBV12-3/TRBV12-4	.	TRBJ2-3	.	TGTGCCAGCACTCTCCGGGGCGCAGATACGCAGTATTTT	CASTLRGADTQYF
TRBV7-8	TRBD1	TRBJ1-5	many	TGTGCCAGCAGCCGCCATCGGACAGGGACGGAGCATTTT	CASSRHRTGTEHF
TRBV4-1	.	TRBJ1-1	.	TGCGCCAGCAGCCGTGGACAGAGCACTGAAGCTTTCTTT	CASSRGQSTEAFF
TRBV5-1	.	TRBJ1-2	.	TGCGCCAGCAGCTTGACGGCTACTCCCTATGGCTACACCTTC	CASSLTATPYGYTF